This T cell receptor (beta chain) was obtained from a study of CD8 T cells in Susac syndrome. Germline CDR1 MNHEY, CDR2 SVGEGT. Trimming took off 6 bases at V and 6 bases at J, with 15 bases between the two ends. The CDR3 extends over 14 amino acids. RNA amounts of roughly 0.5 to 1 ug underwent reverse transcription with random hexamers. Via MiXCR, TCRdb re-called the immunoSEQ multiplex PCR reads, giving one row per CDR3 protein. The sample records approximately 150,000 distinct CDR3 sequences, roughly 94% being singletons. This chain connects TRBV6-2 or TRBV6-3 to TRBJ1-5, with D uncertain. Sequenced input: CD4+ T cells from PBMCs. The sequence was obtained from a human donor with multiple sclerosis. Here the CDR3 reads CASSPFRDSQPQHF. In nucleotides, the CDR3 is TGTGCCAGCAGCCCGTTTCGGGATAGTCAGCCCCAGCATTTT.